This T cell receptor (beta chain) is from a study of cytomegalovirus exposure and HLA in healthy donors. General observations from the study: The analysis excluded some indistinguishable V segments, including TRBV6-2 and TRBV6-3. In a later analysis, productive TCRs from donors in an Asian-associated ancestry cluster reportedly carried fewer N-insertions than the cohort mean. Later on, an analysis showed TCR association rates differing by HLA locus, with DRB1 the most and HLA-C the fewest.

Amplification used 60 Vbeta primers and 13 Jbeta primers. The table came from immunoSEQ multiplex PCR; TCRdb's copy has only in-frame clones and leaves some out. The table lists some 40,000 clones, less than 75% of them singletons, with around 12% in the top ten. The CDR3 loop spans 12 amino acids. Germline V lookup: CDR1 SGHRS, CDR2 YFSETQ. V lost 6 bases to trimming and J lost 5 bases; unmatched junction nucleotides: 5. Points on this clone: Its specificity is unknown.

The sequence came from a man between 60 and 75 years old in good health and CMV-seropositive. Input material: PBMCs. The chain links TRBV5-1 to TRBJ2-7; 7 bases are shared with TRBD1. The CDR3 here is CASKSGGDEQYF. CDR3 coding DNA: TGCGCCAGCAAGTCAGGGGGAGACGAGCAGTACTTC.